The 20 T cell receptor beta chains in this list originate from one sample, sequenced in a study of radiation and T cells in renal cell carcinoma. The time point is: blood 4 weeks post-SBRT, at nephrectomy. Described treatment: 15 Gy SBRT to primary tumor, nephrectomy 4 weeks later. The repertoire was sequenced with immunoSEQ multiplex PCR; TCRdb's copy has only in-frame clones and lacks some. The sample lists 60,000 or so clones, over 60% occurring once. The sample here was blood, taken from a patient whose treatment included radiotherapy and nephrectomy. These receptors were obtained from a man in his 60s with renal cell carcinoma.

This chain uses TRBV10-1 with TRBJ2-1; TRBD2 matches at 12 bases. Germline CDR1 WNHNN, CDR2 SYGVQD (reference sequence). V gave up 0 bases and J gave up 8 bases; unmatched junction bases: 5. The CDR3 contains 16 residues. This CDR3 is CASSESTSGGTDEQFF. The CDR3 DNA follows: TGCGCCAGCAGTGAGTCAACTAGCGGGGGGACCGATGAGCAGTTCTTC.

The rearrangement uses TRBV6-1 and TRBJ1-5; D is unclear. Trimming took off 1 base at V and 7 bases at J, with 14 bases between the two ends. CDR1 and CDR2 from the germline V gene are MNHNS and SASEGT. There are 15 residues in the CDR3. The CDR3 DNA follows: TGTGCCAGCAGTGAAGTTCTATCCATGGGACAGCCCCAGCATTTT. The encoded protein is CASSEVLSMGQPQHF.

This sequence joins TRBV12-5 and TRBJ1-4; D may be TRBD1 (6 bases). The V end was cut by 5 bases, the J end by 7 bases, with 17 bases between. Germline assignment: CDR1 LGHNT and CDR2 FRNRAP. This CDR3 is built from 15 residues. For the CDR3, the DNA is TGTGCTAGTGGTCTCACAGGGATTGGTTCTGAAAAACTGTTTTTT. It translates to CASGLTGIGSEKLFF.

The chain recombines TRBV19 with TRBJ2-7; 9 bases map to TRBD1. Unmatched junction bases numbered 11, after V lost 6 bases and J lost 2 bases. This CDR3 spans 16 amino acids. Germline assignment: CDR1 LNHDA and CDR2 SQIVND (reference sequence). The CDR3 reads CASSLNPGQGPYEQYF. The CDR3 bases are TGTGCCAGTAGCCTAAATCCGGGACAGGGCCCCTACGAGCAGTACTTC.

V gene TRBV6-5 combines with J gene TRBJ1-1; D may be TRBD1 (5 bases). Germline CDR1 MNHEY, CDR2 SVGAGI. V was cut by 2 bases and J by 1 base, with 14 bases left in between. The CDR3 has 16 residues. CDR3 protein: CASSYVGGGKNTEAFF. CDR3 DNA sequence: TGTGCCAGCAGTTACGTCGGGGGGGGAAAGAACACTGAAGCTTTCTTT.

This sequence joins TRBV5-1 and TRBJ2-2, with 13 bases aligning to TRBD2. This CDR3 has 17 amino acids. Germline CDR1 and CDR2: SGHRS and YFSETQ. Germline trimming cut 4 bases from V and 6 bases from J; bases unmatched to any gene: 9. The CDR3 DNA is TGCGCCAGCAGCCTTACCGGGACTAGCGGGAAGGCCGGGGAGCTGTTTTTT. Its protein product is CASSLTGTSGKAGELFF.

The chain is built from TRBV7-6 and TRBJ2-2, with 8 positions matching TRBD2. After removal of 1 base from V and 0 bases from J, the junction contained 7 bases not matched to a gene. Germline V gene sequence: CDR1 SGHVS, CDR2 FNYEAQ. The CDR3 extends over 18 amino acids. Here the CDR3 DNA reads TGTGCCAGCAGCTTAGGCCCTGGCGGGGGGACGAACACCGGGGAGCTGTTTTTT. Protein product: CASSLGPGGGTNTGELFF.

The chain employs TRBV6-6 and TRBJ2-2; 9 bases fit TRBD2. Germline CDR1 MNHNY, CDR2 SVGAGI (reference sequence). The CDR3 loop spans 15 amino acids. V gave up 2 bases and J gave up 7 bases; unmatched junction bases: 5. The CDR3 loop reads CASSYNSGRIGELFF. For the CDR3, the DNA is TGTGCCAGCAGTTACAATAGCGGGAGAATCGGGGAGCTGTTTTTT.

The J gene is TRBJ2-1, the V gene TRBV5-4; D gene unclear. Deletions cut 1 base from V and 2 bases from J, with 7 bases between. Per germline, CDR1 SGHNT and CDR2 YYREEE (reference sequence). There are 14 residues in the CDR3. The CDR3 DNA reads TGTGCCAGCAGCTTGTTCGGCACCTACAATGAGCAGTTCTTC. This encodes CASSLFGTYNEQFF. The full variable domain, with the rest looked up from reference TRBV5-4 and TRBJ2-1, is ETGVTQSPTHLIKTRGQQVTLRCSSQSGHNTVSWYQQALGQGPQFIFQYYREEENGRGNFPPRFSGLQFPNYSSELNVNALELDDSALYLCASSLFGTYNEQFFGPGTRLTVL.

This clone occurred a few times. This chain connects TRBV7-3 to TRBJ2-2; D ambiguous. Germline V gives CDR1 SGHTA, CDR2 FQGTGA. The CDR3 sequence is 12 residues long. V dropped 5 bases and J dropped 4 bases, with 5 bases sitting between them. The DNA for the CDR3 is TGTGCCAGCAGCACCCTCACCGGGGAGCTGTTTTTT. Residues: CASSTLTGELFF. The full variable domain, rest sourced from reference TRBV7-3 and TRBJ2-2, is GAGVSQTPSNKVTEKGKYVELRCDPISGHTALYWYRQSLGQGPEFLIYFQGTGAADDSGLPNDRFFAVRPEGSVSTLKIQRTERGDSAVYLCASSTLTGELFFGEGSRLTVL.

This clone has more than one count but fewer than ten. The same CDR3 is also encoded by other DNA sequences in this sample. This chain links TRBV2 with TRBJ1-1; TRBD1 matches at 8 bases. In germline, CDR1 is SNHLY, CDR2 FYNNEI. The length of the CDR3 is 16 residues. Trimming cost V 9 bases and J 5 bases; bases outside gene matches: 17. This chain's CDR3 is CARDLRQGRGGTEAFF. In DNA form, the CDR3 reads TGTGCCAGAGACTTAAGACAGGGGCGGGGCGGGACTGAAGCTTTCTTT. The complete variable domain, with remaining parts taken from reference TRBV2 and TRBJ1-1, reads EPEVTQTPSHQVTQMGQEVILRCVPISNHLYFYWYRQILGQKVEFLVSFYNNEISEKSEIFDDQFSVERPDGSNFTLKIRSTKLEDSAMYFCARDLRQGRGGTEAFFGQGTRLTVV.

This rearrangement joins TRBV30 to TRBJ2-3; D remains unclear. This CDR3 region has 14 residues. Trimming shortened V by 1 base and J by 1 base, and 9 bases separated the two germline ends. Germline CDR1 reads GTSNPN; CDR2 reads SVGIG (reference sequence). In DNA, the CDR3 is TGTGCCTGGAGTGCGGGCAGCGGCACAGATACGCAGTATTTT. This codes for CAWSAGSGTDTQYF.

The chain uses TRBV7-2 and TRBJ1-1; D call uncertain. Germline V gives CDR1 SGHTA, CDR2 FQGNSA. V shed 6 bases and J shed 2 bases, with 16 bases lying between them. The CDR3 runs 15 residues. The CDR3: CASRAQASRNTEAFF. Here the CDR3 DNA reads TGTGCCAGCAGGGCACAAGCATCGAGAAACACTGAAGCTTTCTTT.

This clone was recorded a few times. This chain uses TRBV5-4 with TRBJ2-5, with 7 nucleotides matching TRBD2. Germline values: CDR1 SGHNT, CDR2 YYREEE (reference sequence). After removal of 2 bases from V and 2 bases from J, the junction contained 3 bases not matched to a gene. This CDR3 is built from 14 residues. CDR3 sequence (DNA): TGTGCCAGCAGCTTTGGCGGGGGACAAGAGACCCAGTACTTC. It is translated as CASSFGGGQETQYF.

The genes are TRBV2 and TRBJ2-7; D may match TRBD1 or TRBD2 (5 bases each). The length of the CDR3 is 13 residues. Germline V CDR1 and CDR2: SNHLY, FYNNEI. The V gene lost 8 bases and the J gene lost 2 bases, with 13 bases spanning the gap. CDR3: CASRDHPTYEQYV. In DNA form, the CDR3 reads TGTGCCAGCCGGGACCACCCGACCTACGAGCAGTACGTC.

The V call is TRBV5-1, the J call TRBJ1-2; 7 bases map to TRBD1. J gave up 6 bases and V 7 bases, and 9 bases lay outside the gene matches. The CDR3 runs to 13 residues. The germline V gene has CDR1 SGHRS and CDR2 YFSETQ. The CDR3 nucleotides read TGCGCCAGCGGTCAGACAGGGAGTAATGGCTACACCTTC. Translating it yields CASGQTGSNGYTF.

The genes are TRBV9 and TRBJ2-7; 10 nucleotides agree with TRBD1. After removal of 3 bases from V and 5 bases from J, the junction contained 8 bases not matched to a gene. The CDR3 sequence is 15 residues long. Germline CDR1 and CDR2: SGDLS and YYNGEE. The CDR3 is CASSAGQGGSDEQYF. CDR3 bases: TGTGCCAGCAGCGCCGGACAGGGGGGCAGCGACGAGCAGTACTTC. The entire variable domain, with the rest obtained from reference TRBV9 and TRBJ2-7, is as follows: DSGVTQTPKHLITATGQRVTLRCSPRSGDLSVYWYQQSLDQGLQFLIQYYNGEERAKGNILERFSAQQFPDLHSELNLSSLELGDSALYFCASSAGQGGSDEQYFGPGTRLTVT.

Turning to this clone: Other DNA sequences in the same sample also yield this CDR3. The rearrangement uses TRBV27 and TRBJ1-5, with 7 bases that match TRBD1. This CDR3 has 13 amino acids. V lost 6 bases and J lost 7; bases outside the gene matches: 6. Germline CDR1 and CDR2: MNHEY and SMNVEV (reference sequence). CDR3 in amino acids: CASSFDRVQPQHF. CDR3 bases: TGTGCCAGCAGCTTCGACAGGGTCCAGCCCCAGCATTTT.

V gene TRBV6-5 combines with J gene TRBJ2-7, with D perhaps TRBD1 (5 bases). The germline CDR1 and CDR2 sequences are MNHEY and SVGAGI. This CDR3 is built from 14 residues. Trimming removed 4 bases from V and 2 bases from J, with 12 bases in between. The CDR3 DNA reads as TGTGCCAGCAGTTGGGGCGGACCAACCTACGAGCAGTACTTC. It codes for CASSWGGPTYEQYF.

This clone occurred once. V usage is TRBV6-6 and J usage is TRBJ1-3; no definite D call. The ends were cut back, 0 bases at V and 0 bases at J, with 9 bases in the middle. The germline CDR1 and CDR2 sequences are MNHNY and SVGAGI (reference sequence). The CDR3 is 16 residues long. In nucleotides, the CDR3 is TGTGCCAGCAGTTACTCGGCCCTTACCTCTGGAAACACCATATATTTT. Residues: CASSYSALTSGNTIYF.